This T cell receptor beta chain emerged from a study of T cells in women clearing cervical HPV infection. Study context: Controls were women whose single incident HPV16 infection cleared within 12 months without precancer or cancer. With HLA typing for only a few women, HLA confounding remains possible. For cases, blood was sampled a median roughly 150 days after lesion detection, interquartile range roughly 80 to 230 days.

Concerning this clone: Read data end 3 residues before the CDR3 end; the end is taken from the germline J gene.

Data came from immunoSEQ multiplex PCR; TCRdb stores just in-frame clones and leaves some out. The sample has about 29,000 clones, and its top ten clones hold 2.5% to 3.5%. V shed 0 bases and J shed 3 bases, with 10 bases lying between them. This CDR3 is 15 amino acids long. Germline assignment: CDR1 SNHLY and CDR2 FYNNEI. The chain couples TRBV2 to TRBJ2-3; tentatively, D is TRBD1 or TRBD2 (6 bases each). The clonotype originates from a woman aged 18-69 years with a cervical HPV16 infection that either progressed to CIN3+ or cleared (not recorded which). The sequenced material came from blood buffy coat. CDR3 region: CASSEAQGRTDTQYF. The CDR3 DNA, read in part, is TGTGCCAGCAGTGAAGCGCAGGGGAGGACAGATACG.